This TCR beta chain was retrieved from a study of T-cell reconstitution after alpha-beta-depleted transplantation in children. This clonotype was detected a few times. Unique molecular identifiers tagged the TCRbeta library. MiXCR, run by TCRdb on the PCR reads, gives a single entry per CDR3 protein. This sample has just under 550,000 distinct CDR3 sequences, with approximately 20% found just once. The CDR3 runs 16 residues. The J segment lost 3 bases and the V segment lost 5 bases, leaving 11 bases of the junction unmatched. Germline V gives CDR1 SEHNR, CDR2 FQNEAQ (reference sequence). Sequenced material: PBMCs from the stem cell graft donor, taken from the stem cell graft. The J gene is TRBJ2-7, the V gene TRBV7-9; 9 bases fit TRBD2. The TCR was taken from a human donor who donated a stem cell graft to a child with acute lymphoblastic leukemia. CDR3 sequence: CASSQIAGAGFYEQYF. Written as DNA, the CDR3 is TGTGCCAGCAGCCAAATAGCGGGAGCAGGGTTCTACGAGCAGTACTTC.